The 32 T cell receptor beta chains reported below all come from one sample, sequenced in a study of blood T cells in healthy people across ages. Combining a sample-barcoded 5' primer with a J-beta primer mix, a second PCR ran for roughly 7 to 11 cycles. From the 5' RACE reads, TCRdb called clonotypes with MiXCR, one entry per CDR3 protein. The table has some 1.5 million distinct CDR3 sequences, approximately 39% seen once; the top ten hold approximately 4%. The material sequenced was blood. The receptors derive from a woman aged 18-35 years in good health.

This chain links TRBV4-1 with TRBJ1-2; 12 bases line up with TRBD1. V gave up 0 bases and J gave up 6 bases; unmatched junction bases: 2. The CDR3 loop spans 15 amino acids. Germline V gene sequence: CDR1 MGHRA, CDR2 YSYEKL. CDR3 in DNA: TGCGCCAGCAGCCAAGACCGGGACAGGGGGCATGGCTACACCTTC. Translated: CASSQDRDRGHGYTF.

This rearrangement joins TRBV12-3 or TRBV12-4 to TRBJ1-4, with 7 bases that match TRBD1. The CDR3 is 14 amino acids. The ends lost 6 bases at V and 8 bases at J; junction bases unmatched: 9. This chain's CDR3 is CASRRDSNSEKLFF. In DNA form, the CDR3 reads TGTGCCAGCAGGCGGGACAGCAACTCGGAAAAACTGTTTTTT.

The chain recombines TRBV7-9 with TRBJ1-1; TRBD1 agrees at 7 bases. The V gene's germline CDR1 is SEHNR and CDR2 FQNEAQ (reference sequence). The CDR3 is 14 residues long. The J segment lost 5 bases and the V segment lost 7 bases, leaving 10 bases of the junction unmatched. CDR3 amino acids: CASTVTGELTEAFF. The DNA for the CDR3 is TGTGCCAGCACCGTTACAGGGGAGTTGACTGAAGCTTTCTTT.

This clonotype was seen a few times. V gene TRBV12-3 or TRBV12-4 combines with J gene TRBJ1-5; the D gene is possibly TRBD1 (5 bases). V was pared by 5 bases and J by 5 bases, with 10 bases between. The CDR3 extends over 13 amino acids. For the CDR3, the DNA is TGTGCCAGCAGTGGGGACTCTTATCAGCCCCAGCATTTT. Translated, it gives CASSGDSYQPQHF.

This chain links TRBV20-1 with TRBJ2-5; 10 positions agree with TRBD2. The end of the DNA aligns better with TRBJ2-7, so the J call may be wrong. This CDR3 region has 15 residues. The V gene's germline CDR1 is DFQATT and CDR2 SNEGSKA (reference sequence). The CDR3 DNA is TGCAGTGCCCCGAAGCGACTAGCGGGTACCCACGAGCAGTACTTC. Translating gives CSAPKRLAGTHEQYF.

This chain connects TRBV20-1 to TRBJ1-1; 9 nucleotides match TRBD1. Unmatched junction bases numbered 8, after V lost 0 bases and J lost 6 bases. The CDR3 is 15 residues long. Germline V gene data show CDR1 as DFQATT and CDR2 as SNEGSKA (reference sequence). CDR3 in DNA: TGCAGTGCTAGAGATGAGGGACAGGGTCGTTCTGAAGCTTTCTTT. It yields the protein CSARDEGQGRSEAFF.

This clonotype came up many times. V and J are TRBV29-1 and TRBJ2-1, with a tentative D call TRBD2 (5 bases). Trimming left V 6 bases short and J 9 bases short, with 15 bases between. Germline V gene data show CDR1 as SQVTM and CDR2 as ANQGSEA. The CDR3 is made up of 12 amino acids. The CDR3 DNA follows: TGCAGCGTCCCTTACAGCGGCGGTGAGCAGTTCTTC. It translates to CSVPYSGGEQFF.

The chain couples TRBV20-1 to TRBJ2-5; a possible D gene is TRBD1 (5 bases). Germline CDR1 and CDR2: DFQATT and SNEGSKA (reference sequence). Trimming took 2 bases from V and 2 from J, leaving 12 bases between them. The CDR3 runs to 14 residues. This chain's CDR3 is CSARKAGSQETQYF. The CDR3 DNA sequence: TGCAGTGCTAGAAAGGCAGGGTCTCAAGAGACCCAGTACTTC.

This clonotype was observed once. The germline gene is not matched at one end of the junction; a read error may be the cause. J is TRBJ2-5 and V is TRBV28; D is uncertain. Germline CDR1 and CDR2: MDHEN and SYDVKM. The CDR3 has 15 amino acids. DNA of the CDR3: TGTACCAGCAGTATCCCGACTCGTCCACAAGAGACCCAGTACTTC. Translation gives CTSSIPTRPQETQYF.

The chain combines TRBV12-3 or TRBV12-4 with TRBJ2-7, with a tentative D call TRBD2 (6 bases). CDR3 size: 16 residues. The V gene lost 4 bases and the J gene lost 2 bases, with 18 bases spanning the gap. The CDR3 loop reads CASSSVKGDSAYEQYF. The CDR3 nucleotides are TGTGCCAGCAGTTCGGTAAAAGGGGACTCCGCCTACGAGCAGTACTTC.

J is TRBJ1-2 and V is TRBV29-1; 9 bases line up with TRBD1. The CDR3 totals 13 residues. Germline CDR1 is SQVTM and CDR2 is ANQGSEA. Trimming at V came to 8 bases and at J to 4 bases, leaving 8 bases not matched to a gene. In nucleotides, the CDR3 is TGCAGCCTTCGGACAGGGGACGTCTATGGCTACACCTTC. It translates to CSLRTGDVYGYTF.

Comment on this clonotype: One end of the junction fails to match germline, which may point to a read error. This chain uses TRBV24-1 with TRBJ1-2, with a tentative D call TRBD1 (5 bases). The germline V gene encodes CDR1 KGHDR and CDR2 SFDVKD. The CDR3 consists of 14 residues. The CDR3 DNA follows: TGTGCCACCAGGGATTCGGGGACGGTCTATGGCTACACCTTC. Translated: CATRDSGTVYGYTF.

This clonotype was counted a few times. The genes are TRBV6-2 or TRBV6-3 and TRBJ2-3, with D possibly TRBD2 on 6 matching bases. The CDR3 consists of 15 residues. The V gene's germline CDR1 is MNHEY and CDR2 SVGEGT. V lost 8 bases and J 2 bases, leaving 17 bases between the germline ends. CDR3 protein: CASFGYGRNTDTQYF. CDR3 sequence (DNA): TGTGCCAGCTTCGGGTACGGGAGAAACACAGATACGCAGTATTTT.

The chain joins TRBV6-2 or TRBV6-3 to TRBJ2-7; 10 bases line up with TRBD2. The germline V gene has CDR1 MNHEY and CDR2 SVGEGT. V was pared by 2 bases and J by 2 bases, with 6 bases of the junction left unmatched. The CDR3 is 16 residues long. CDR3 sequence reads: CASSYKSGRETYEQYF. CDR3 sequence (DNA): TGTGCCAGCAGTTACAAGAGCGGGAGGGAAACCTACGAGCAGTACTTC.

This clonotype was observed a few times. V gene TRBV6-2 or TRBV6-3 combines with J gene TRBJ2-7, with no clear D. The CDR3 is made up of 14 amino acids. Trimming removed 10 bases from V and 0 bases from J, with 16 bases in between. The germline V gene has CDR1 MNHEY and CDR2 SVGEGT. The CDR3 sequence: CATHIAGDSYEQYF. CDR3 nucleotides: TGTGCCACCCATATAGCTGGAGACTCCTACGAGCAGTACTTC.

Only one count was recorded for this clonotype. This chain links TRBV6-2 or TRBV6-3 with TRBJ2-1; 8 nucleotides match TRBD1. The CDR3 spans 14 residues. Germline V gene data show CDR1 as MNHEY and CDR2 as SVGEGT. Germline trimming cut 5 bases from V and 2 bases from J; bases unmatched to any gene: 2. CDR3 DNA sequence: TGTGCCAGCAGTACGGGACAGGCCTACAATGAGCAGTTCTTC. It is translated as CASSTGQAYNEQFF.

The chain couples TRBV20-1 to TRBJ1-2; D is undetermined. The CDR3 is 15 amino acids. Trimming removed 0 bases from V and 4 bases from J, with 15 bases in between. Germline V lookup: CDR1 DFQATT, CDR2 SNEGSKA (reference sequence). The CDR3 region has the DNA TGCAGTGCTAGAGATCGTGCCCGGGAGCGCTATGGCTACACCTTC. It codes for CSARDRARERYGYTF.

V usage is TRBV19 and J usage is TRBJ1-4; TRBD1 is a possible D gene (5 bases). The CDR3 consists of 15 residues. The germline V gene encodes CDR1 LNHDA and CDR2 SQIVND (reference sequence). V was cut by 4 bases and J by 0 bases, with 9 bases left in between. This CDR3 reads CASSTGRTTNEKLFF. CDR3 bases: TGTGCCAGTAGTACGGGACGGACAACTAATGAAAAACTGTTTTTT.

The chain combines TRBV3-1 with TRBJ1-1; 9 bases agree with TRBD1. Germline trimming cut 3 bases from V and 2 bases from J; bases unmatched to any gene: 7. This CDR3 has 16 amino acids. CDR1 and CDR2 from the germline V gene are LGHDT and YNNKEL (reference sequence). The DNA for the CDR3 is TGTGCCAGCAGCCAGGCCGAGGGACAGGGCAACACTGAAGCTTTCTTT. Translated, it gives CASSQAEGQGNTEAFF.

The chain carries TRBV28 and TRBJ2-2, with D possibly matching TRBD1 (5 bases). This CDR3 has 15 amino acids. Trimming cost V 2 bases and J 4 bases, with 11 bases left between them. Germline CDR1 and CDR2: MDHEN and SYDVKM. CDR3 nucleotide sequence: TGTGCCAGCAGTTTAGTTAGGGGAATCACCGGGGAGCTGTTTTTT. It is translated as CASSLVRGITGELFF.

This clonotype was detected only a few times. The CDR3 reads CASSSGFKTDTQYF. CDR3 bases: TGTGCCAGCAGTTCGGGGTTCAAAACAGATACGCAGTATTTT. The chain joins TRBV28 to TRBJ2-3; the D gene is possibly TRBD2 (5 bases). CDR3 size: 14 residues. Deletions cut 4 bases from V and 3 bases from J, with 11 bases between. The germline CDR1 and CDR2 sequences are MDHEN and SYDVKM.

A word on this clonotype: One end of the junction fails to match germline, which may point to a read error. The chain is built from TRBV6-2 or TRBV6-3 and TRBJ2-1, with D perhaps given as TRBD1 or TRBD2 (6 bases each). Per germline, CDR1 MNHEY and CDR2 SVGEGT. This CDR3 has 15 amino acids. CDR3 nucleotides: TGTGCCAGCAGTTGGGAGGAGGGGGAATACAATGGGCAGTTCTTC. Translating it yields CASSWEEGEYNGQFF.

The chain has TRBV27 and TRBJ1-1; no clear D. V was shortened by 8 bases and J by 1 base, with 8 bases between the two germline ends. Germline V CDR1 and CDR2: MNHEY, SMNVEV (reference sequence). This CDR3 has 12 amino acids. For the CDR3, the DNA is TGTGCCAGCCGGAGGGAGAACACTGAAGCTTTCTTT. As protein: CASRRENTEAFF.

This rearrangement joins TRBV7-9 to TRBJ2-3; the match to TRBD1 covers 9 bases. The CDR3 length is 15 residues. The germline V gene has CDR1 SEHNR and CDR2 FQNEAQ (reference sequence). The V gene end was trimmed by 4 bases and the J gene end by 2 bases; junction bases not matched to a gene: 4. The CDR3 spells CASSSGTGYTDTQYF. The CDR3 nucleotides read TGTGCCAGCAGCTCCGGGACAGGGTACACAGATACGCAGTATTTT.

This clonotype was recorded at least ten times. The CDR3 region has the DNA TGTGCCAGCAGTAACAATAGACGGTCCGCTAACTATGGCTACACCTTC. It is translated as CASSNNRRSANYGYTF. This sequence joins TRBV6-2 or TRBV6-3 and TRBJ1-2; D unclear. The CDR3 extends over 16 amino acids. V was trimmed by 5 bases and J by 0 bases, leaving 16 bases between them. CDR1 is MNHEY, CDR2 SVGEGT, per germline.

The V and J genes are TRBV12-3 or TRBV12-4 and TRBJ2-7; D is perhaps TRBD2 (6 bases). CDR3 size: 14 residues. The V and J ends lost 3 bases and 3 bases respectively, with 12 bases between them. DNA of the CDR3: TGTGCCAGCAGTTTTGTGCGGGATAGCTACGAGCAGTACTTC. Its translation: CASSFVRDSYEQYF.

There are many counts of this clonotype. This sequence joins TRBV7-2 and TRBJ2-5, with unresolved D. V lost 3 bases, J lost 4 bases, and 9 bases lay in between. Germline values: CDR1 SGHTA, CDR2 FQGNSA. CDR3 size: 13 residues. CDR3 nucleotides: TGTGCCAGCAGCTTTAAAGGGATAGAGACCCAGTACTTC. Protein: CASSFKGIETQYF. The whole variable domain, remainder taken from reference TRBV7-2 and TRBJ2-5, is GAGVSQSPSNKVTEKGKDVELRCDPISGHTALYWYRQSLGQGLEFLIYFQGNSAPDKSGLPSDRFSAERTGGSVSTLTIQRTQQEDSAVYLCASSFKGIETQYFGPGTRLLVL.

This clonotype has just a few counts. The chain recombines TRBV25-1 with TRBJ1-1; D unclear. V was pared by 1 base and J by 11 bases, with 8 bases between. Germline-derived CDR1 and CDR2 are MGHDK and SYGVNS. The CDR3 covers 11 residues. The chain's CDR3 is CASSELGGAFF. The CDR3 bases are TGTGCCAGCAGTGAATTAGGTGGTGCTTTCTTT.

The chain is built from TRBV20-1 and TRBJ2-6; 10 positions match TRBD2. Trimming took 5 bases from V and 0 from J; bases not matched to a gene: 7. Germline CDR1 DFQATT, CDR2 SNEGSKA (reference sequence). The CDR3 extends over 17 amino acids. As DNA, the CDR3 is TGCAGTGCTGGATTAGCGGGAGGTTCCTCTGGGGCCAACGTCCTGACTTTC. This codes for CSAGLAGGSSGANVLTF.

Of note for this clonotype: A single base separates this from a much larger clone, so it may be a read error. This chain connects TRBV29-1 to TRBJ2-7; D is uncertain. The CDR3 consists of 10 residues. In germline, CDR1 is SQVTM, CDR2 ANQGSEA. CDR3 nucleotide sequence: TGCGGCGTTGGAACCTACGAGCAGTACTTC. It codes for CGVGTYEQYF.

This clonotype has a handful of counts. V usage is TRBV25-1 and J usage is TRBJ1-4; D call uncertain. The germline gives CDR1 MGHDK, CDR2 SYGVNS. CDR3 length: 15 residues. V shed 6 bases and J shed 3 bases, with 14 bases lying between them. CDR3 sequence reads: CASREAGTPNEKLFF. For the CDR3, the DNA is TGTGCCAGCAGGGAAGCAGGAACCCCTAATGAAAAACTGTTTTTT.

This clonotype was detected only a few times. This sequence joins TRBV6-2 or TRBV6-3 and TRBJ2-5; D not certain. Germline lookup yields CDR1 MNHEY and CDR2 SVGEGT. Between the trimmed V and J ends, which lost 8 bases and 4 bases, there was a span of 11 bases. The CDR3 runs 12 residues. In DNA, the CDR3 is TGTGCCAGCCTCCCATATCGAGAGACCCAGTACTTC. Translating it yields CASLPYRETQYF.